This T cell receptor beta chain emerged from a study of CD8+ T cells in alopecia areata. In the study overall: The authors scored treated patients' severity by affected scalp percentage. Points from the study as a whole: Tofacitinib significantly lowered scalp clonality and expanded CD8+ clones among the top 100.

The sequencing template was cDNA reverse transcribed from extracted RNA. Produced via immunoSEQ multiplex PCR; TCRdb's table is partial and in-frame only. The profile shows roughly 200,000 clones, around three fifths of them singletons. The V and J ends lost 7 bases and 7 bases, in that order; junction bases with no gene match: 18. CDR3 length: 17 amino acids. For this clone: Its antigen is currently unknown.

This sample's treatment: oral pan-JAK inhibitor, 5-10 mg twice daily. The chain carries TRBV23-1 and TRBJ1-2; 10 nucleotides line up with TRBD1. TRBV23-1 is marked as an open reading frame, function uncertain. The source of this sequence is a human donor with alopecia areata. This material consisted of CD8+ T cells sorted from blood, taken at week 24, from a patient treated with tofacitinib. The CDR3 DNA follows: TGCGCCAGCACACCTGACGGCCCGGGACAGGGGTTAGGTGGCTACACCTTC. It codes for CASTPDGPGQGLGGYTF.